These 18 T cell receptor beta chains were sequenced from one sample in a study of T-cell reconstitution after alpha-beta-depleted transplantation in children. Library preparation (for TCRbeta) was performed with unique molecular identifiers. One entry per CDR3 protein results from TCRdb running MiXCR on the PCR reads. Among 380,000 or so distinct CDR3 sequences listed, more than 10% were seen once. The specimen was PBMCs, collected from the stem cell graft. The receptor source for this set is a human donor who donated a stem cell graft to a child with Fanconi anemia.

This clonotype was detected only a few times. This chain connects TRBV5-1 to TRBJ1-2; D is unresolved. Germline CDR1 and CDR2: SGHRS and YFSETQ. V lost 0 bases, J lost 6 bases, and 15 bases lay in between. The CDR3 spans 15 residues. This chain's CDR3 is CASSLGAASGNGYTF. CDR3 coding DNA: TGCGCCAGCAGCTTGGGGGCAGCCAGTGGAAATGGCTACACCTTC.

The gene calls are TRBV7-6 and TRBJ2-7, with 8 bases aligning to TRBD2. The CDR3 has 14 amino acids. The trim removed 2 bases at V and 0 bases at J, leaving 0 bases unmatched. CDR1 SGHVS and CDR2 FNYEAQ come from the germline V gene. The CDR3 protein is CASSLSGSSYEQYF. CDR3 DNA: TGTGCCAGCAGCTTAAGCGGGAGCTCCTACGAGCAGTACTTC. Drawing the rest from reference TRBV7-6 and TRBJ2-7, the complete variable domain is GAGVSQSPRYKVTKRGQDVALRCDPISGHVSLYWYRQALGQGPEFLTYFNYEAQQDKSGLPNDRFSAERPEGSISTLTIQRTEQRDSAMYRCASSLSGSSYEQYFGPGTRLTVT.

J is TRBJ1-6 and V is TRBV5-5; 10 bases are a match to TRBD1. Germline CDR1 is SGHKS and CDR2 is YYEKEE (reference sequence). Trimming took 1 base from V and 14 from J; bases not matched to a gene: 9. CDR3 length: 15 residues. The chain's CDR3 is CASSLWDRGPYALHF. DNA for the CDR3: TGTGCCAGCAGCTTGTGGGACAGGGGCCCGTATGCCCTCCACTTT.

The gene calls are TRBV7-3 and TRBJ2-2; 7 bases agree with TRBD2. With V trimmed by 5 bases and J by 2 bases, 8 bases remained unmatched. Germline loops: CDR1 SGHTA, CDR2 FQGTGA. The CDR3 has 16 residues. The CDR3 DNA reads TGTGCCAGCAGCAAGCGGACTAGAGCAAACACCGGGGAGCTGTTTTTT. It codes for CASSKRTRANTGELFF.

The chain employs TRBV5-1 and TRBJ2-1; 8 bases fit TRBD2. Trimming at V came to 4 bases and at J to 4 bases, leaving 10 bases not matched to a gene. In germline, CDR1 is SGHRS, CDR2 YFSETQ. The CDR3 is 16 residues long. As DNA, the CDR3 is TGCGCCAGCAGCCCCGGCAGCGGGGGAGAATACAATGAGCAGTTCTTC. Its protein is CASSPGSGGEYNEQFF.

This chain links TRBV4-2 with TRBJ2-7; 8 bases fit TRBD2. V lost 1 base and J lost 0; bases outside the gene matches: 2. The CDR3 is made up of 15 amino acids. Germline loops: CDR1 LGHNA, CDR2 YNFKEQ. The CDR3 coding sequence is TGTGCCAGCAGCCAAGGCGGGGGGAGCTCCTACGAGCAGTACTTC. It is translated as CASSQGGGSSYEQYF.

The chain uses TRBV11-2 and TRBJ2-1; perhaps TRBD2 as D (5 bases). The germline V gene encodes CDR1 SGHAT and CDR2 FQNNGV. This CDR3 comprises 18 residues. V was shortened by 0 bases and J by 7 bases, with 22 bases between the two germline ends. The CDR3, as DNA: TGTGCCAGCAGCTTAGAGCAGGTCGGTCTAGCTGTAGGTAATGAGCAGTTCTTC. Residues: CASSLEQVGLAVGNEQFF.

The chain carries TRBV20-1 and TRBJ2-5, with TRBD1 matching 12 bases. This CDR3 comprises 14 residues. Germline loops: CDR1 DFQATT, CDR2 SNEGSKA (reference sequence). The V and J ends lost 6 bases and 5 bases, in that order; junction bases with no gene match: 7. The CDR3: CSAGQGASSETQYF. The DNA for the CDR3 is TGCAGTGCGGGACAGGGGGCTTCCTCGGAGACCCAGTACTTC.

In its sample, this clonotype was seen a few times. CDR3 in amino acids: CAWSADRFSGNTIYF. In nucleotides, the CDR3 is TGTGCCTGGAGCGCGGACAGGTTCTCTGGAAACACCATATATTTT. The rearrangement joins TRBV30 to TRBJ1-3; TRBD1 matches at 7 bases. The V gene end was trimmed by 3 bases and the J gene end by 0 bases; junction bases not matched to a gene: 5. This CDR3 has 15 amino acids. Germline CDR1 and CDR2: GTSNPN and SVGIG (reference sequence).

A few counts support this clonotype. The chain has TRBV29-1 and TRBJ2-2; the match to TRBD1 covers 8 bases. The germline CDR1 and CDR2 sequences are SQVTM and ANQGSEA. The CDR3 is made up of 13 amino acids. V was clipped by 6 bases and J by 7 bases; unmatched bases: 7. In DNA, the CDR3 is TGCAGCGTATTCCAGGGGGCGGGCGGGGAGCTGTTTTTT. It specifies CSVFQGAGGELFF.

This clonotype has a count of ten or more. The chain employs TRBV12-3 or TRBV12-4 and TRBJ2-3, with D maybe TRBD1 (5 bases). V dropped 6 bases and J dropped 0 bases, with 13 bases sitting between them. This CDR3 region has 15 residues. CDR3 amino acids: CASRRTRASTDTQYF. CDR3 sequence (DNA): TGTGCCAGCAGACGCACCAGGGCAAGCACAGATACGCAGTATTTT.

This clonotype was seen at least ten times. This sequence joins TRBV20-1 and TRBJ1-1; TRBD1 matches at 8 bases. V gave up 2 bases and J gave up 6 bases; unmatched junction bases: 17. Germline V gene sequence: CDR1 DFQATT, CDR2 SNEGSKA (reference sequence). The CDR3 spans 17 residues. CDR3 in DNA: TGCAGTGCTAGATGGGGGCAAGGACAGGGCCTTGGCCCTGAAGCTTTCTTT. Protein product: CSARWGQGQGLGPEAFF.

A few counts support this clonotype. The chain uses TRBV7-2 and TRBJ2-6; 8 bases are shared with TRBD1. V was pared by 2 bases and J by 4 bases, with 4 bases of the junction left unmatched. The CDR3 runs 16 residues. Germline V lookup: CDR1 SGHTA, CDR2 FQGNSA. This chain's CDR3 is CASSLQGAPGANVLTF. CDR3 bases: TGTGCCAGCAGCTTACAGGGGGCGCCAGGGGCCAACGTCCTGACTTTC.

This clonotype was observed a handful of times. The V gene is TRBV5-1, the J gene TRBJ2-1; TRBD2 matches 11 bases. Trimming removed 3 bases from V and 7 bases from J; junction bases left unmatched: 6. CDR3 length: 15 residues. Germline V CDR1 and CDR2: SGHRS, YFSETQ. The CDR3 DNA reads TGCGCCAGCAGCTCTTTAGCGGGGGGGAAGAATGAGCAGTTCTTC. It encodes CASSSLAGGKNEQFF.

This clonotype came up a few times. The chain couples TRBV18 to TRBJ1-5, with TRBD1 identical over 10 bases. The CDR3 loop spans 15 amino acids. In germline, CDR1 is KGHSH, CDR2 LQKENI. Germline trimming cut 2 bases from V and 4 bases from J; bases unmatched to any gene: 2. CDR3 coding DNA: TGTGCCAGCTCACCAAGGGGACAGGGGAATCAGCCCCAGCATTTT. This codes for CASSPRGQGNQPQHF. The full variable domain, in which reference TRBV18 and TRBJ1-5 provide the parts outside the CDR3, is NAGVMQNPRHLVRRRGQEARLRCSPMKGHSHVYWYRQLPEEGLKFMVYLQKENIIDESGMPKERFSAEFPKEGPSILRIQQVVRGDSAAYFCASSPRGQGNQPQHFGDGTRLSIL.

This clonotype was observed at least ten times. The gene calls are TRBV5-6 and TRBJ2-3; D is unclear. The CDR3 sequence is 13 residues long. The V end lost 2 bases, the J end lost 4 bases, and 8 bases lay between the germline ends. The V gene's germline CDR1 is SGHDT and CDR2 YYEEEE. The DNA of the CDR3 is TGTGCCAGCAGCTTACGGTCATCAGATACGCAGTATTTT. Its protein product is CASSLRSSDTQYF.

This clonotype was seen at least ten times. The chain is built from TRBV6-2 or TRBV6-3 and TRBJ2-2; the D call may be TRBD1 or TRBD2 (6 bases each). This CDR3 is 16 amino acids long. Trimming left V 7 bases short and J 0 bases short, with 15 bases between. In germline, CDR1 is MNHEY, CDR2 SVGEGT. The CDR3 nucleotides are TGTGCCAGCACCATCAGGAGGGGGGCGAACACCGGGGAGCTGTTTTTT. Translation: CASTIRRGANTGELFF.

This clonotype was counted at least ten times. The V call is TRBV5-5, the J call TRBJ1-2; the D is unclear. CDR3 size: 12 residues. Trimming pared 0 bases from V and 2 bases from J, leaving 2 bases between. Germline V gene lookup returns CDR1 SGHKS and CDR2 YYEKEE (reference sequence). The CDR3 loop reads CASSLDNYGYTF. CDR3 DNA: TGTGCCAGCAGCTTGGACAACTATGGCTACACCTTC.